This entry is about one T cell receptor beta chain. This record belongs to a study of blood T cell repertoires in COVID-19. Study-wide background: The study drew acute and convalescent COVID-19 samples from the United States, Italy and Spain. From T cells, B-cell-depleted T cells, or PBMCs came the material, which was cDNA or gDNA.

How the authors handled the data: By means of reference gene primer amplification, nucleated cell counts were estimated. Profiling relied on immunoSEQ multiplex PCR, and the TCRdb table lists in-frame clones only, not all of them. V and J calls and clone size come straight from that table; D and trimming were deduced from the DNA. Of around 72,000 clones in the sample, roughly 80% were seen once. Sequenced material: peripheral blood. The source is an elderly woman with acute or convalescent COVID-19.

The CDR3 DNA reads as TGTGCCAGCAGCCGCTCGGGAGAGCCAGACCACAATGAGCAGTTCTTC. Its translation is CASSRSGEPDHNEQFF. V is TRBV7-8 and J is TRBJ2-1; possible D gene TRBD2, 6 bases. V lost 5 bases to trimming and J lost 5 bases, with 19 bases between them. The CDR3 runs 16 residues. Germline V gene lookup returns CDR1 SGHVS and CDR2 FQNEAQ. The full variable domain, in which reference TRBV7-8 and TRBJ2-1 provide the parts outside the CDR3, is GAGVSQSPRYKVAKRGQDVALRCDPISGHVSLFWYQQALGQGPEFLTYFQNEAQLDKSGLPSDRFFAERPEGSVSTLKIQRTQQEDSAVYLCASSRSGEPDHNEQFFGPGTRLTVL.